One and the same sample provided the 15 T cell receptor beta chains below, sequenced in a study of CD8+ T cells in alopecia areata. As to treatment: oral pan-JAK inhibitor, 5-10 mg twice daily. The authors extracted RNA and reverse transcribed it into cDNA as the sequencing template. Measured with immunoSEQ multiplex PCR; TCRdb has only the in-frame clones, and not every one. The sample holds hundreds of thousands of clones, around two fifths seen once. The sample here was CD4+ T cells sorted from blood, taken at approximately week 30, from a patient treated with tofacitinib. These receptor sequences come from a human donor with alopecia areata.

This rearrangement joins TRBV6-5 to TRBJ1-1; D gene unclear. The germline V gene encodes CDR1 MNHEY and CDR2 SVGAGI. This CDR3 is built from 12 residues. V was shortened by 6 bases and J by 5 bases, with 10 bases between the two germline ends. Written as DNA, the CDR3 is TGTGCCAGCAGCCACCAAGGAACTGAAGCTTTCTTT. Translated, it gives CASSHQGTEAFF.

This clone was observed a handful of times. The chain carries TRBV18 and TRBJ1-5; D not certain. The CDR3 contains 12 residues. Germline CDR1 KGHSH, CDR2 LQKENI. Trimming stripped 1 base from V and 6 bases from J, with 4 bases between. The CDR3 bases are TGTGCCAGCTCACCACGGGGTCAGCCCCAGCATTTT. Residues: CASSPRGQPQHF.

This chain connects TRBV2 to TRBJ2-1, with D maybe TRBD2 (5 bases). V dropped 6 bases and J dropped 7 bases, with 19 bases sitting between them. The CDR3 is made up of 15 amino acids. Germline V gene lookup returns CDR1 SNHLY and CDR2 FYNNEI. The CDR3 region has the DNA TGTGCCAGCAGAGCCGGACGAGGGCCGCGTAATGAGCAGTTCTTC. Protein: CASRAGRGPRNEQFF.

This clone showed up just a few times. The V call is TRBV5-1, the J call TRBJ1-4; 7 bases are shared with TRBD1. V lost 6 bases and J lost 6; bases outside the gene matches: 8. The CDR3 has 14 amino acids. Germline CDR1 is SGHRS and CDR2 is YFSETQ. CDR3 region: CASTYSGTDEKLFF. CDR3 DNA sequence: TGCGCCAGCACTTATTCCGGGACAGATGAAAAACTGTTTTTT. The full variable domain, completed using reference TRBV5-1 and TRBJ1-4, is KAGVTQTPRYLIKTRGQQVTLSCSPISGHRSVSWYQQTPGQGLQFLFEYFSETQRNKGNFPGRFSGRQFSNSRSEMNVSTLELGDSALYLCASTYSGTDEKLFFGSGTQLSVL.

V gene TRBV7-9 combines with J gene TRBJ2-2; perhaps TRBD2 as D (5 bases). V lost 4 bases and J lost 4, with 16 bases in between. The CDR3 consists of 16 residues. Germline CDR1 reads SEHNR; CDR2 reads FQNEAQ (reference sequence). CDR3 amino acids: CASSSPTGGLTGELFF. The DNA for the CDR3 is TGTGCCAGCAGCTCCCCAACCGGTGGACTCACCGGGGAGCTGTTTTTT.

The rearrangement links TRBV6-5 to TRBJ2-7; 9 bases are a match to TRBD2. The germline gives CDR1 MNHEY, CDR2 SVGAGI. CDR3 size: 15 residues. Losses at the gene ends were 10 bases for V and 5 bases for J; bases not matched to a gene: 15. The CDR3: CATTAPGGLADEQYF. The DNA of the CDR3 is TGTGCCACCACGGCCCCCGGGGGACTAGCTGACGAGCAGTACTTC.

V and J are TRBV10-3 and TRBJ1-2; D is possibly TRBD1 (6 bases). V was shortened by 5 bases and J by 4 bases, with 11 bases between the two germline ends. Germline CDR1 ENHRY, CDR2 SYGVKD. The CDR3 is 13 residues long. The CDR3 region has the DNA TGTGCCATCAGTCCACAGGGAGGCTATGGCTACACCTTC. This gives the protein CAISPQGGYGYTF.

The chain couples TRBV7-2 to TRBJ1-2, with TRBD1 matching over 8 bases. The germline CDR1 and CDR2 sequences are SGHTA and FQGNSA. The CDR3 covers 14 residues. Unmatched junction bases numbered 9, after V lost 4 bases and J lost 8 bases. As DNA, the CDR3 is TGTGCCAGCAGCTCCTCGACAGGGGAGAGGGGCTACACCTTC. It specifies CASSSSTGERGYTF.

This chain joins TRBV4-1 and TRBJ2-7, with D hard to call. This CDR3 has 17 residues. V lost 0 bases and J 4 bases, leaving 19 bases between the germline ends. Germline CDR1 MGHRA, CDR2 YSYEKL. The CDR3: CASSQDLAATTYYEQYF. The CDR3 nucleotides read TGCGCCAGCAGCCAAGATCTGGCGGCCACGACGTATTACGAGCAGTACTTC.

This rearrangement joins TRBV5-1 to TRBJ2-7; D possibly corresponds to TRBD1 (6 bases). CDR1 and CDR2 (germline): SGHRS, YFSETQ. The length of the CDR3 is 14 residues. V lost 2 bases and J lost 4, with 13 bases in between. CDR3 protein: CASSLQGIGYEQYF. In DNA, the CDR3 is TGCGCCAGCAGCTTACAGGGTATCGGATACGAGCAGTACTTC.

This clone was counted between two and nine times. The chain combines TRBV20-1 with TRBJ2-7; 7 bases fit TRBD1. The CDR3 has 11 residues. Germline V CDR1 and CDR2: DFQATT, SNEGSKA (reference sequence). The chain's CDR3 is CGGQALYEQYF. The DNA for the CDR3 is TGCGGCGGACAGGCCCTCTACGAGCAGTACTTC.

V and J are TRBV4-1 and TRBJ2-5, with 8 bases identical to TRBD2. J lost 2 bases, V lost 4 bases, and 15 bases had no gene match. This CDR3 region has 18 residues. The germline V gene has CDR1 MGHRA and CDR2 YSYEKL. Written as DNA, the CDR3 is TGCGCCAGCAGCCCGGGGGCTAAAGGGGTAGCGGGACAAGAGACCCAGTACTTC. It specifies CASSPGAKGVAGQETQYF.

Concerning this clone: Other DNA variants within this sample encode the same CDR3. The chain combines TRBV29-1 with TRBJ1-1, with a possible D match to TRBD1 (5 bases). V was trimmed by 5 bases and J by 3 bases, leaving 10 bases between them. The CDR3 covers 12 residues. The germline gives CDR1 SQVTM, CDR2 ANQGSEA. This CDR3 reads CSVRQGDTEAFF. The CDR3 DNA is TGCAGCGTTAGGCAGGGCGACACTGAAGCTTTCTTT.

This chain joins TRBV7-6 and TRBJ2-6, with TRBD1 matching 7 bases. With 6 bases clipped from V and 0 bases from J, the junction kept 5 bases outside the gene matches. The CDR3 totals 16 residues. Germline-derived CDR1 and CDR2 are SGHVS and FNYEAQ. This CDR3 is CASSSDRASGANVLTF. DNA of the CDR3: TGTGCCAGCAGTTCTGACAGGGCCTCTGGGGCCAACGTCCTGACTTTC.

The chain uses TRBV6-1 and TRBJ2-7; D could derive from TRBD1 or TRBD2 (5 bases each). V shed 6 bases and J shed 2 bases, with 14 bases lying between them. The germline gives CDR1 MNHNS, CDR2 SASEGT. The CDR3 sequence is 14 residues long. For the CDR3, the DNA is TGTGCCAGCAGCCGGGACGGCAAGGCCTACGAGCAGTACTTC. Translated, it gives CASSRDGKAYEQYF.